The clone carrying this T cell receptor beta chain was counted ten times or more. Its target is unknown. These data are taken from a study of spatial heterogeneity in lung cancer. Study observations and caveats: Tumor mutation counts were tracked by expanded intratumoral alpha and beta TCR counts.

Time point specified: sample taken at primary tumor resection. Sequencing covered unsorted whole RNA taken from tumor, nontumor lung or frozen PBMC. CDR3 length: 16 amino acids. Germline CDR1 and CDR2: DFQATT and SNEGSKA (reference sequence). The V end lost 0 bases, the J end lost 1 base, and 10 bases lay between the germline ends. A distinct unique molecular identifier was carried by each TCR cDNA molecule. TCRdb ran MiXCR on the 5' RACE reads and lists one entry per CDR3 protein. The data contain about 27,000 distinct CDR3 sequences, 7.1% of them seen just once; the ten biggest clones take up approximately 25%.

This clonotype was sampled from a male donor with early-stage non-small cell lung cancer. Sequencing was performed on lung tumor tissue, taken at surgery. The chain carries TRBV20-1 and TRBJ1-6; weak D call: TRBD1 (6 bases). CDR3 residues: CSARDRRGSYNSPLHF. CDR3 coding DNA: TGCAGTGCTAGAGATCGGAGGGGGTCCTATAATTCACCCCTCCACTTT.